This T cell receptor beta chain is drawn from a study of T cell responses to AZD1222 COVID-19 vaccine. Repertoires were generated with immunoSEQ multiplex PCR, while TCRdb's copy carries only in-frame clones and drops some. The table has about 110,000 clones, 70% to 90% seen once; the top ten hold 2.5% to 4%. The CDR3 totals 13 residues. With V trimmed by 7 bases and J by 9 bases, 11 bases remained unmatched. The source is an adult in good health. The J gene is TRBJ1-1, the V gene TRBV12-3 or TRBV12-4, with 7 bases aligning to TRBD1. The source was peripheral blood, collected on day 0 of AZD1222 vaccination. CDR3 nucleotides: TGTGCCAGCATAGCCCAAACAGGGGAGAAAGCTTTCTTT. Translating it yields CASIAQTGEKAFF.